The T cell receptor (beta chain) under discussion was sequenced for a study of blood T cells in healthy people across ages. A J-beta primer mix and a sample-barcoded 5' primer were used in a second PCR of roughly 6 to 11 cycles. Tagging of each cDNA molecule was performed by a template-switch adaptor with 12 random nucleotides. TCRdb reanalysed the 5' RACE reads using MiXCR and keeps one entry per CDR3 protein. The sample contains about 670,000 distinct CDR3 sequences, 52% of which appear only once. After removal of 6 bases from V and 5 bases from J, the junction contained 6 bases not matched to a gene. CDR1 and CDR2 (germline): SQVTM, ANQGSEA. This CDR3 contains 13 residues.

The material sequenced was blood. The chain employs TRBV29-1 and TRBJ2-7; 11 positions match TRBD1. The receptor comes from a woman older than 75 in good health. The DNA for the CDR3 is TGCAGCGTCGACCGGGACAGGGGGAACGAGCAGTACTTC. Translation: CSVDRDRGNEQYF.